These 10 T cell receptor beta chains originate from one sample sequenced in a study of CD8 T cells in Susac syndrome. Reverse transcription of roughly 0.5 to 1 ug RNA was performed with random hexamers. TCRdb recomputed calls from the immunoSEQ multiplex PCR reads with MiXCR, one row per CDR3 protein. Here the sample spans 170,000 or so distinct CDR3 sequences, about 94% being singletons. The sequencing input was CD4+ T cells from PBMCs. The receptors derive from a human donor with multiple sclerosis.

Worth noting for this clonotype: Sequence at one end of the junction differs from germline and may be a read error. V and J are TRBV2 and TRBJ1-1, with no clear D. Germline V lookup: CDR1 SNHLY, CDR2 FYNNEI. The CDR3 loop spans 14 amino acids. CDR3 bases: TGTGCCAGCAGGGAAGGCAGGCTGAACACTGAAGCTTTCTTT. Its translation is CASREGRLNTEAFF.

The chain has TRBV12-3 or TRBV12-4 and TRBJ2-7; D perhaps matches TRBD1 (6 bases). Trimming cost V 3 bases and J 7 bases, with 16 bases left between them. The CDR3 is 14 residues long. Here the CDR3 DNA reads TGTGCCAGCAGTTTGAGTTACAGGGCCGGGGAGCAGTACTTC. Translating it yields CASSLSYRAGEQYF.

The chain couples TRBV5-4 to TRBJ2-1; no definite D call. This CDR3 comprises 14 residues. V was pared by 4 bases and J by 8 bases, with 16 bases between. Germline CDR1 SGHNT, CDR2 YYREEE (reference sequence). The CDR3 DNA follows: TGTGCCAGCAGCCCTAAAGTAGGGTCGGATGAGCAGTTCTTC. Amino acid sequence: CASSPKVGSDEQFF. The complete variable domain, with remaining parts taken from reference TRBV5-4 and TRBJ2-1, reads ETGVTQSPTHLIKTRGQQVTLRCSSQSGHNTVSWYQQALGQGPQFIFQYYREEENGRGNFPPRFSGLQFPNYSSELNVNALELDDSALYLCASSPKVGSDEQFFGPGTRLTVL.

The chain carries TRBV28 and TRBJ1-1, with TRBD1 identical over 8 bases. This CDR3 has 14 amino acids. V lost 2 bases, J lost 2 bases, and 1 base stayed unmatched. CDR1 is MDHEN and CDR2 is SYDVKM in the germline V gene. This CDR3 reads CASSLGQGNTEAFF. As DNA, the CDR3 is TGTGCCAGCAGTTTAGGACAGGGCAACACTGAAGCTTTCTTT. Combining the CDR3 with reference TRBV28 and TRBJ1-1 gives the whole variable domain DVKVTQSSRYLVKRTGEKVFLECVQDMDHENMFWYRQDPGLGLRLIYFSYDVKMKEKGDIPEGYSVSREKKERFSLILESASTNQTSMYLCASSLGQGNTEAFFGQGTRLTVV.

The chain is built from TRBV9 and TRBJ2-1, with D perhaps TRBD1 or TRBD2 (5 bases each). CDR1 is SGDLS and CDR2 is YYNGEE in the germline V gene. The CDR3 totals 15 residues. Between the trimmed V and J ends, which lost 0 bases and 5 bases, there was a span of 12 bases. The CDR3 DNA follows: TGTGCCAGCAGCGTAGAACCGGGGCGGCACAATGAGCAGTTCTTC. As protein: CASSVEPGRHNEQFF.

This clonotype appeared a single time. CDR3 loop: CASSLGGSGFYEQYF. CDR3 sequence (DNA): TGTGCCAGCAGCTTGGGCGGGAGTGGATTCTACGAGCAGTACTTC. The chain is built from TRBV7-2 and TRBJ2-7; 7 bases line up with TRBD2. The germline V gene has CDR1 SGHTA and CDR2 FQGNSA. This CDR3 comprises 15 residues. Trimming cost V 3 bases and J 3 bases; bases outside gene matches: 8.

The V call is TRBV28, the J call TRBJ2-7, with D perhaps matching TRBD2 (7 bases). Germline V CDR1 and CDR2: MDHEN, SYDVKM. V shed 10 bases and J shed 3 bases, with 16 bases lying between them. This CDR3 region has 13 residues. The CDR3 loop reads CATRGAPNYEQYF. CDR3 bases: TGTGCCACCCGGGGGGCGCCTAACTACGAGCAGTACTTC.

CDR3 residues: CASSQAPMGVTEAFF. The CDR3 coding sequence is TGCGCCAGCAGCCAAGCCCCCATGGGTGTCACTGAAGCTTTCTTT. The chain employs TRBV4-3 and TRBJ1-1; D is unclear. The germline V gene encodes CDR1 LGHNA and CDR2 YSLEER. The V end lost 1 base, the J end lost 4 bases, and 13 bases lay between the germline ends. The CDR3 is 15 residues long.

The CDR3 sequence: CASSFLTGDTQYF. The CDR3, as DNA: TGTGCCAGCAGCTTCTTAACTGGGGATACGCAGTATTTT. The chain carries TRBV7-9 and TRBJ2-3; no firm D call. Germline CDR1 and CDR2: SEHNR and FQNEAQ (reference sequence). The CDR3 covers 13 residues. V lost 3 bases and J lost 6, with 10 bases in between.

V is TRBV2 and J is TRBJ1-1, with a possible D match to TRBD1 (6 bases). Trimming stripped 8 bases from V and 9 bases from J, with 19 bases between. CDR3 length: 13 amino acids. Per germline, CDR1 SNHLY and CDR2 FYNNEI. The CDR3 loop reads CASGREGVEKAFF. In DNA, the CDR3 is TGTGCCAGCGGCCGGGAGGGGGTTGAGAAAGCTTTCTTT.